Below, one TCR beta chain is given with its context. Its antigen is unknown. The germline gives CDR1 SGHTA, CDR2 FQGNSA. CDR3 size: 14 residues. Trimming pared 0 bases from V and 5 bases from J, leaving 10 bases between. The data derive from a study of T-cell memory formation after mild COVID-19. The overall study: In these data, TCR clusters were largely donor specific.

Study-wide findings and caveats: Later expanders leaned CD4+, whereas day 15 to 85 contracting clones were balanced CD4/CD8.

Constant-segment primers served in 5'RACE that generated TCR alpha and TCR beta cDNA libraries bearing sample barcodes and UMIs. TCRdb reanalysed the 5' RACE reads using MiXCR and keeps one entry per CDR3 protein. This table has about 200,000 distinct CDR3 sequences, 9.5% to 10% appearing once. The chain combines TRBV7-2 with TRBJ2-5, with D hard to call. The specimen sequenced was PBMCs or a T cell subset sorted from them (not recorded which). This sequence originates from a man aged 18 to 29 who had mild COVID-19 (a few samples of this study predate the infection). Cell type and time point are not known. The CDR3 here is CASSLAGSSETQYF. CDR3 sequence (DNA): TGTGCCAGCAGCTTAGCGGGTAGCTCGGAGACCCAGTACTTC.